This T cell receptor beta chain was identified in a study of T cell repertoires in cytomegalovirus infection. Across the whole study: Public signatures in TCR beta pointed to CMV infection and matching HLA type. Study conclusions and caveats: Identification of carriers of CMV plus the relevant HLA was achieved through cumulative public TCR beta family frequency.

About this clonotype itself: Its cognate antigen is unknown.

Germline V gives CDR1 SGHAT, CDR2 FQNNGV. The CDR3 consists of 15 residues. V gave up 5 bases and J gave up 5 bases, with 16 bases separating them. TCRdb itself ran the reads through MiXCR, one entry per CDR3 protein. The sample contains a few hundred thousand distinct CDR3 sequences, roughly 43% of which appear only once. The receptor was derived from a human donor in good health (CMV status not recorded). Some clones in this sample may be carry-over from other donors' samples. This chain joins TRBV11-2 and TRBJ2-1; a weak D match, TRBD2 (5 bases). Here the sequenced sample was cultured PBMCs, taken from culture after CMV antigen stimulation. The CDR3 sequence is CASSLGVVADNEQFF. CDR3 in DNA: TGTGCCAGCAGCCTCGGGGTCGTGGCTGACAATGAGCAGTTCTTC.